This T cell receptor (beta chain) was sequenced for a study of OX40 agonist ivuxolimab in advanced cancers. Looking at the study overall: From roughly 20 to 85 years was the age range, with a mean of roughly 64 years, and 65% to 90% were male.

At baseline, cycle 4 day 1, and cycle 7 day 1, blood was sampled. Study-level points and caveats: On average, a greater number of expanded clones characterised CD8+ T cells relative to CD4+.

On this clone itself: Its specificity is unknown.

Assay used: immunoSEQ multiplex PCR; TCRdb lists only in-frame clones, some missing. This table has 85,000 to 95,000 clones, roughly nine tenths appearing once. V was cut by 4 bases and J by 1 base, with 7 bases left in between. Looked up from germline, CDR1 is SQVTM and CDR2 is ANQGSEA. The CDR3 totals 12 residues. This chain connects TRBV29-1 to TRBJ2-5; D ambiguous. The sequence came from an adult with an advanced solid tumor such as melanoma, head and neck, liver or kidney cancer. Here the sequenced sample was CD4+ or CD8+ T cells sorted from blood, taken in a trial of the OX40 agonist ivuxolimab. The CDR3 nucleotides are TGCAGCGTTGGATGGGGCCAAGAGACCCAGTACTTC. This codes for CSVGWGQETQYF.